Reported below is one T cell receptor beta chain. What it recognizes is unknown. Conversion of TCR transcripts into cDNA relied on 5'RACE template switching, which added a universal primer site and UMIs. Using its own MiXCR run on the 5' RACE reads, TCRdb lists one record per CDR3 protein. Among 150,000 to 200,000 distinct CDR3 sequences listed, around 7.3% were seen once. V was clipped by 3 bases and J by 7 bases; unmatched bases: 5. The CDR3 extends over 15 amino acids. CDR1 is SGHTA and CDR2 is FQGNSA in the germline V gene. The data are from a study of T cells after yellow fever vaccination. General study findings and limits: Weaker overall, the secondary response nonetheless peaked faster (day 5 versus 15).

The receptor's source is a man aged 18 to 30 who received the YFV17D yellow fever vaccine. The gene calls are TRBV7-2 and TRBJ2-1; 11 bases agree with TRBD2. The input for sequencing was CD4+ T cells sorted from PBMCs, taken 4 to 5 days after the first yellow fever vaccination. The CDR3 loop reads CASSFSGGGTNEQFF. DNA for the CDR3: TGTGCCAGCAGCTTTAGCGGGGGGGGGACTAATGAGCAGTTCTTC.